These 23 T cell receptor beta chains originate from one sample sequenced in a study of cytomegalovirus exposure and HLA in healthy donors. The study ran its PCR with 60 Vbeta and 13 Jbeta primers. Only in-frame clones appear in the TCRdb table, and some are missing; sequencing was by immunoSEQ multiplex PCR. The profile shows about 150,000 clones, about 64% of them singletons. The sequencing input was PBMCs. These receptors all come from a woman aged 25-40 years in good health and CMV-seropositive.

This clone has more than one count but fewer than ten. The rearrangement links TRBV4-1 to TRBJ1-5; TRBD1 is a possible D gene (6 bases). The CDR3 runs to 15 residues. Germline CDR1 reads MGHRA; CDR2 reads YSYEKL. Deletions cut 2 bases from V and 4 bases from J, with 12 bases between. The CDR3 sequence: CASSQTGQWNQPQHF. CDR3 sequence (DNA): TGCGCCAGCAGCCAAACCGGACAGTGGAATCAGCCCCAGCATTTT.

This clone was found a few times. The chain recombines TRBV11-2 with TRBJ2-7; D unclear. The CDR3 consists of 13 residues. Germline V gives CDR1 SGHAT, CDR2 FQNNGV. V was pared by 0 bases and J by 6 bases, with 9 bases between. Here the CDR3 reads CASSLEAGGEQYF. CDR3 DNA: TGTGCCAGCAGCTTAGAAGCAGGTGGCGAGCAGTACTTC. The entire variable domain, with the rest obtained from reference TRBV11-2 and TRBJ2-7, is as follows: EAGVAQSPRYKIIEKRQSVAFWCNPISGHATLYWYQQILGQGPKLLIQFQNNGVVDDSQLPKDRFSAERLKGVDSTLKIQPAKLEDSAVYLCASSLEAGGEQYFGPGTRLTVT.

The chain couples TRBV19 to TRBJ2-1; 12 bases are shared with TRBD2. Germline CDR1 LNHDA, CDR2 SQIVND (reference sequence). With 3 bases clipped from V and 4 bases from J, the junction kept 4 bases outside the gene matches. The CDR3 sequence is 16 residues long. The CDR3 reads CASSMGGTSGYNEQFF. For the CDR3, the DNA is TGTGCCAGTAGTATGGGCGGGACTAGCGGGTACAATGAGCAGTTCTTC.

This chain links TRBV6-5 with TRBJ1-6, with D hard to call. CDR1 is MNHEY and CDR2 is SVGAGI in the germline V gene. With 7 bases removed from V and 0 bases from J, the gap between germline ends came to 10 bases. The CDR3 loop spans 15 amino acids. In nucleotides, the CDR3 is TGTGCCAGCACTAGGCGGAGCTCCTATAATTCACCCCTCCACTTT. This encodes CASTRRSSYNSPLHF.

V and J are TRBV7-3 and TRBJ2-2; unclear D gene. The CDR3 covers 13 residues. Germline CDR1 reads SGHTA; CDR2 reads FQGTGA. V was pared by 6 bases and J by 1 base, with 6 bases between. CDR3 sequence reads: CASSYRNTGELFF. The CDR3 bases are TGTGCCAGCAGTTACAGGAACACCGGGGAGCTGTTTTTT. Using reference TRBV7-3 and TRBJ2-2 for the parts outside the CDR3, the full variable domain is GAGVSQTPSNKVTEKGKYVELRCDPISGHTALYWYRQSLGQGPEFLIYFQGTGAADDSGLPNDRFFAVRPEGSVSTLKIQRTERGDSAVYLCASSYRNTGELFFGEGSRLTVL.

The CDR3: CASSFHRVRNQPQHF. The CDR3 nucleotides are TGTGCCAGCAGTTTCCACCGGGTTCGGAATCAGCCCCAGCATTTT. The rearrangement uses TRBV28 and TRBJ1-5; no firm D call. Germline V gene data show CDR1 as MDHEN and CDR2 as SYDVKM. Trimming took 3 bases from V and 4 from J, leaving 13 bases between them. The CDR3 spans 15 residues.

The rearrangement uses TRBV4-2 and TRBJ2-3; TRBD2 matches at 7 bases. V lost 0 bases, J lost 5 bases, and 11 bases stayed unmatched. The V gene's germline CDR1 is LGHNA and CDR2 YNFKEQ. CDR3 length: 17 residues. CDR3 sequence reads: CASSQDPAGRVLDTQYF. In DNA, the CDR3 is TGTGCCAGCAGCCAAGATCCAGCGGGGAGGGTCCTAGATACGCAGTATTTT.

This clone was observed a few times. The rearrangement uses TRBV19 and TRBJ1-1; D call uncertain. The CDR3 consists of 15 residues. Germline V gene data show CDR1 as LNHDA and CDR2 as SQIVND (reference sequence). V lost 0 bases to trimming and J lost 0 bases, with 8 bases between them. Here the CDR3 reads CASSIDLTMNTEAFF. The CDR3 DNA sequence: TGTGCCAGTAGTATAGATCTGACTATGAACACTGAAGCTTTCTTT.

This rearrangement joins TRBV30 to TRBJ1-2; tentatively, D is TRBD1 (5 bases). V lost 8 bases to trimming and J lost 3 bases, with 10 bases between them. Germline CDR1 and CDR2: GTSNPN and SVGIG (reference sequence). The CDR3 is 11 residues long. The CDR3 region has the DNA TGTGCCGGCAAGACAGACTATGGCTACACCTTC. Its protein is CAGKTDYGYTF.

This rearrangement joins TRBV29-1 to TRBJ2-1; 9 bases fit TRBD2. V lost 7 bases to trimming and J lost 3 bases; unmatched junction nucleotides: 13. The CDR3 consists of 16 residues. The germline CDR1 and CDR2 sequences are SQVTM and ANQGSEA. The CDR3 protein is CSADGGGAGYYNEQFF. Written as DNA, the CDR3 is TGCAGCGCCGACGGCGGGGGGGCAGGATACTACAATGAGCAGTTCTTC.

CDR3 bases: TGTGCCTGGAGCGAAGGCGGGTTCTTGGGCGAGCAGTACTTC. This codes for CAWSEGGFLGEQYF. This chain joins TRBV30 and TRBJ2-7; TRBD2 might be the D (5 bases). CDR3 length equals 14 residues. Germline CDR1 and CDR2: GTSNPN and SVGIG (reference sequence). V lost 3 bases and J lost 6, with 18 bases in between.

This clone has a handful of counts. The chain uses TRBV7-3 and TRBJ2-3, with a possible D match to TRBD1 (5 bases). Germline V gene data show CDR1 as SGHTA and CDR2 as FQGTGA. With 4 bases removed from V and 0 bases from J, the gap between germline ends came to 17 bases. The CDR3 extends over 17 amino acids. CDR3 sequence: CASSSLPTDPSTDTQYF. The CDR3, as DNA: TGTGCCAGCAGCTCTCTCCCGACAGACCCTAGCACAGATACGCAGTATTTT. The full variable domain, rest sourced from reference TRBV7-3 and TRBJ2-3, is GAGVSQTPSNKVTEKGKYVELRCDPISGHTALYWYRQSLGQGPEFLIYFQGTGAADDSGLPNDRFFAVRPEGSVSTLKIQRTERGDSAVYLCASSSLPTDPSTDTQYFGPGTRLTVL.

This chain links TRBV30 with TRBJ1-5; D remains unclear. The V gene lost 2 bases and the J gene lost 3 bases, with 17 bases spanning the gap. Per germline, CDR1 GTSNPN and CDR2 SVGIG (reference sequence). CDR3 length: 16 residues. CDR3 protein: CAWSPRYDWNNQPQHF. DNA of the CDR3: TGTGCCTGGAGTCCCCGTTATGACTGGAACAATCAGCCCCAGCATTTT.

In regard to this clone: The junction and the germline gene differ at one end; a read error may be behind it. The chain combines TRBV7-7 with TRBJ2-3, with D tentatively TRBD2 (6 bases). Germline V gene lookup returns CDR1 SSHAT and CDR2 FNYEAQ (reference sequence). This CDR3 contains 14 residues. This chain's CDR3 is CASSFGGGTDTQYF. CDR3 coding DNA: TGTGCTAGCAGCTTCGGCGGGGGCACAGATACGCAGTATTTT.

CDR3: CASSSPYNEQFF. Here the CDR3 DNA reads TGTGCCAGCAGTTCTCCCTACAATGAGCAGTTCTTC. The V call is TRBV6-5, the J call TRBJ2-1; D ambiguous. Germline values: CDR1 MNHEY, CDR2 SVGAGI. V lost 4 bases and J lost 2, with 3 bases in between. The CDR3 runs to 12 residues.

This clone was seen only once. CDR3 residues: CASSYHLRPYEQYF. For the CDR3, the DNA is TGTGCCAGCAGTTACCACCTGCGGCCATACGAGCAGTACTTC. This chain connects TRBV6-6 to TRBJ2-7; D call uncertain. Trimming pared 2 bases from V and 4 bases from J, leaving 12 bases between. The V gene's germline CDR1 is MNHNY and CDR2 SVGAGI (reference sequence). This CDR3 comprises 14 residues.

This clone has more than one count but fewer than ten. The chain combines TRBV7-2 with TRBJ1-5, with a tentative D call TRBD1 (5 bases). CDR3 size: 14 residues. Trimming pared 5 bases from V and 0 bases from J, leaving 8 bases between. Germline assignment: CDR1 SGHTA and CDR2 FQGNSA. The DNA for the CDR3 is TGTGCCAGCAGCCGGCAGGGTAGCAATCAGCCCCAGCATTTT. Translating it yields CASSRQGSNQPQHF.

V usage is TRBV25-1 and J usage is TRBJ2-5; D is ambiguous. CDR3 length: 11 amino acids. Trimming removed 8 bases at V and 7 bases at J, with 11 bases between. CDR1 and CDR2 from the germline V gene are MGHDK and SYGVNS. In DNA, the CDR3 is TGTGCCAGCGGTATATTCGGGACCCAGTACTTC. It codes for CASGIFGTQYF.

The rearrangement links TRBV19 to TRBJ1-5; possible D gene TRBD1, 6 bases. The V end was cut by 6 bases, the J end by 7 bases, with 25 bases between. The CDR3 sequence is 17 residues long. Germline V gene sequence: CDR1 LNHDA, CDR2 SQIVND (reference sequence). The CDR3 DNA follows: TGTGCCAGTAGCGACCCAACCAGGCCAGGGGCCAACCAGCCCCAGCATTTT. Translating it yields CASSDPTRPGANQPQHF.

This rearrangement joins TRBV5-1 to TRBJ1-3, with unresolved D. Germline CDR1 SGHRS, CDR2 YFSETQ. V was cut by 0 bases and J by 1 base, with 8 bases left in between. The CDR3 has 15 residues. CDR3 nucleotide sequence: TGCGCCAGCAGCTTGGTTCCGGGGTCTGGAAACACCATATATTTT. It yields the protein CASSLVPGSGNTIYF.

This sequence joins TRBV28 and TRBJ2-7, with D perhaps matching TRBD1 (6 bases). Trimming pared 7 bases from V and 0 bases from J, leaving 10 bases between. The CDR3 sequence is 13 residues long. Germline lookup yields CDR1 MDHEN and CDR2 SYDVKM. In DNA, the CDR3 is TGTGCCAGCAACCCAGGGGCCTCCTACGAGCAGTACTTC. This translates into CASNPGASYEQYF.

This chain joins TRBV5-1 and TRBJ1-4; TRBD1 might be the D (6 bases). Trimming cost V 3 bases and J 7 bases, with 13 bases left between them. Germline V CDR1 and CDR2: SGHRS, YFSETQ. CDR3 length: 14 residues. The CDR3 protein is CASSWGGAVEKLFF. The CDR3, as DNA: TGCGCCAGCAGCTGGGGGGGGGCAGTTGAAAAACTGTTTTTT.

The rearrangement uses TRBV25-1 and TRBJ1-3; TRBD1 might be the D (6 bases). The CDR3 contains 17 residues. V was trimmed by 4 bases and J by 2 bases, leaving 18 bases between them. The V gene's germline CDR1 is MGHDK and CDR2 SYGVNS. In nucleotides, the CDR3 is TGTGCCAGCAGTGGAGACAGGTCTCCTAGCACTGGAAACACCATATATTTT. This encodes CASSGDRSPSTGNTIYF.